The text below deals with one TCR beta chain. Per the study methods: Amplifying reference gene primers gave estimates of nucleated cell counts. The data were produced by immunoSEQ multiplex PCR, yet TCRdb's version contains in-frame clones alone and is incomplete. That table furnishes V, J and clone size, whereas the DNA furnished D and trimming. The sample contains 200,000 to 250,000 clones, about 88% of which appear only once. Trimming removed 1 base from V and 3 bases from J, with 15 bases in between. CDR1 is SGHTA and CDR2 is FQGTGA in the germline V gene. The CDR3 covers 16 residues. This record belongs to a study of blood T cell repertoires in COVID-19. Overall study context: Samples of COVID-19 (acute and convalescent) were obtained from the United States, Italy and Spain. T cells, B-cell-depleted T cells, or PBMCs provided the cDNA or gDNA that served as material.

The sequencing sample was made of peripheral blood. This chain joins TRBV7-3 and TRBJ1-2; a weak D match, TRBD1 (5 bases). This TCR was sampled from a man in his 70s with acute or convalescent COVID-19. In nucleotides, the CDR3 is TGTGCCAGCAGCTTAATAGGGGCCCTCCTGTACTATGGCTACACCTTC. Encoded protein: CASSLIGALLYYGYTF.